This entry is about one TCR beta chain. V lost 5 bases to trimming and J lost 2 bases, with 20 bases between them. The CDR3 is made up of 17 amino acids. CDR1 is SGHTA and CDR2 is FQGNSA in the germline V gene. The sample originates from a study of shared T cell receptors in the human thymus. The repertoire was sequenced with immunoSEQ multiplex PCR; TCRdb's copy has only in-frame clones and lacks some. The table lists about 380,000 clones, 95% of them singletons, with approximately 0.02% in the top ten. The chain uses TRBV7-2 and TRBJ2-3; D might be TRBD2 (5 bases). Sequencing input: thymocytes. The TCR originated in a human donor. As DNA, the CDR3 is TGTGCCAGCAGCATCGGACTTAAACCCTTTCTCACAGATACGCAGTATTTT. This translates into CASSIGLKPFLTDTQYF. Full variable domain (rest looked up from reference TRBV7-2 and TRBJ2-3): GAGVSQSPSNKVTEKGKDVELRCDPISGHTALYWYRQSLGQGLEFLIYFQGNSAPDKSGLPSDRFSAERTGGSVSTLTIQRTQQEDSAVYLCASSIGLKPFLTDTQYFGPGTRLTVL.